Listed below are T cell receptor beta chains from one sample, sequenced in a study of shared clonotypes between healthy human individuals. Using immunoSEQ multiplex PCR, the repertoire was profiled, and TCRdb retains in-frame clones only, with some absent. The profile shows roughly 700,000 clones, 90% of them singletons. The material sequenced was memory CD8+ T cells from PBMCs. The source of these receptors is a man between 18 and 35 years old in good health. Some clones in this sample may be carry-over from other donors' samples. CDR3s include the opening cysteine and the closing phenylalanine or tryptophan. The order of the fields is D gene, J gene, V gene, clone size, CDR3 protein, CDR3 DNA. A D gene is named only where the DNA matches it firmly. Expanded clones are given a class, and other clones once, few, many or no size at all.

>TRBD1|TRBJ1-2|TRBV28|NA
CASSLRGTVPMGSFF
TGTGCCAGCAGTTTAAGGGGGACAGTTCCTATGGGGAGCTTCTTC
>TRBD2|TRBJ2-7|TRBV4-1|NA
CASSRGGSYEQYF
TGCGCCAGCAGCCGGGGGGGCTCCTACGAGCAGTACTTC
>NA|TRBJ1-1|TRBV5-5|NA
CASSLVPSSTEAFF
TGTGCCAGCAGCTTGGTTCCGAGTTCCACTGAAGCTTTCTTT
>TRBD1|TRBJ2-7|TRBV7-9|NA
CASSLGTGSLYEQYF
TGTGCCAGCAGTCTCGGGACAGGGTCGCTCTACGAGCAGTACTTC
>TRBD2|TRBJ2-3|TRBV15|NA
CATQPREGADTQYF
TGTGCCACCCAACCCCGGGAGGGGGCAGATACGCAGTATTTT
>NA|TRBJ1-1|TRBV12-5|few
CASGLAAGAEAFF
TGTGCTAGTGGTTTGGCCGCGGGGGCTGAAGCTTTCTTT
>NA|TRBJ1-1|TRBV7-2|few
CASSLGRGNTEAFF
TGTGCCAGCAGCTTAGGTAGGGGGAACACTGAAGCTTTCTTT
>NA|TRBJ2-7|TRBV9|NA
CASSVGGTYEQYF
TGTGCCAGCAGCGTAGGAGGTACCTACGAGCAGTACTTC
>TRBD1|TRBJ2-3|TRBV2|NA
CASPGQVSTDTQYF
TGTGCCAGCCCGGGACAGGTTAGCACAGATACGCAGTATTTT
>TRBD1|TRBJ1-5|TRBV19|NA
CASSQETGDVNQPQHF
TGTGCCAGTAGTCAGGAAACAGGGGACGTCAATCAGCCCCAGCATTTT
>TRBD2|TRBJ2-1|TRBV9|NA
CASSPFGREHNEQFF
TGTGCCAGCAGCCCTTTCGGGAGGGAGCACAATGAGCAGTTCTTC
>NA|TRBJ1-2|TRBV28|NA
CASSPAGAGYTF
TGTGCCAGCTCGCCCGCGGGGGCCGGCTACACCTTC
>NA|TRBJ2-5|TRBV7-3|NA
CASSFGDQETQYF
TGTGCCAGCAGCTTTGGCGACCAAGAGACCCAGTACTTC
>NA|TRBJ2-7|TRBV5-1|NA
CASSSTISDPYEQYF
TGCGCCAGCAGCTCGACTATCTCTGACCCCTACGAGCAGTACTTC
>TRBD1|TRBJ1-2|TRBV9|NA
CASSAQGAPRGGYTF
TGTGCCAGCAGCGCCCAGGGGGCGCCGCGGGGTGGCTACACCTTC
>TRBD2|TRBJ2-1|TRBV19|NA
CASSILTGSGTPQFF
TGTGCCAGTAGTATTCTTACCGGTAGCGGGACCCCGCAGTTCTTC
>NA|TRBJ1-1|TRBV19|NA
CASSTSTGIPEAFF
TGTGCCAGTAGTACATCCACAGGGATCCCTGAAGCTTTCTTT
>NA|TRBJ2-7|TRBV27|NA
CASSTRGDRLYEQYF
TGTGCCAGCAGCACCCGCGGGGACAGACTCTACGAGCAGTACTTC
>NA|TRBJ2-7|TRBV11-3|once
CASSLDPGGFGEQYF
TGTGCCAGCAGCTTAGACCCCGGGGGCTTTGGCGAGCAGTACTTC
>TRBD2|TRBJ2-3|TRBV28|NA
CASSSQGGVSGRADTQYF
TGTGCCAGCAGTTCACAAGGCGGGGTTAGCGGGAGAGCAGATACGCAGTATTTT
>TRBD1|TRBJ1-2|TRBV28|few
CASSFRDSYGYTF
TGTGCCAGCAGTTTCCGGGACAGCTATGGCTACACCTTC
>TRBD2|TRBJ2-2|TRBV6-6|NA
CASSLAGVLAGELFF
TGTGCCAGCAGCCTAGCGGGAGTTCTTGCCGGGGAGCTGTTTTTT
>NA|TRBJ2-1|TRBV28|NA
CASSAGFRGLNEQFF
TGTGCCAGCAGCGCCGGGTTCAGAGGCTTGAATGAGCAGTTCTTC
>TRBD2|TRBJ2-7|TRBV11-2|NA
CASSLTSGVPYEQYF
TGTGCCAGCAGCCTAACTAGCGGGGTACCCTACGAGCAGTACTTC
>TRBD2|TRBJ2-1|TRBV9|NA
CASSGTSTGYNEQFF
TGTGCCAGCAGCGGGACTAGCACGGGGTACAATGAGCAGTTCTTC
>NA|TRBJ2-3|TRBV5-8|NA
CASSSEVDAADTQYF
TGTGCCAGCAGCTCAGAAGTTGATGCGGCAGATACGCAGTATTTT
>TRBD1|TRBJ2-7|TRBV6-1|NA
CASSEGGQGGDEQYF
TGTGCCAGCAGTGAAGGGGGACAGGGCGGTGACGAGCAGTACTTC
>NA|TRBJ2-1|TRBV6-1|NA
CASSEKPGGQYNEQFF
TGTGCCAGCAGTGAGAAACCAGGGGGGCAATACAATGAGCAGTTCTTC
>NA|TRBJ1-2|TRBV7-9|NA
CASSPAGGAAVNGYTF
TGTGCCAGCAGCCCTGCCGGAGGGGCGGCTGTCAATGGCTACACCTTC
>NA|TRBJ1-2|TRBV21-1|NA
CASSKAYRLFVGYTF
TGTGCCAGCAGCAAAGCTTACAGGCTCTTCGTGGGCTACACCTTC
>NA|TRBJ2-3|TRBV7-9|once
CASSLGWTDTQYF
TGTGCCAGCAGCTTAGGGTGGACAGATACGCAGTATTTT
>NA|TRBJ1-1|TRBV6-5|NA
CASRADLQNTEAFF
TGTGCCAGCAGGGCTGATTTACAGAACACTGAAGCTTTCTTT
>NA|TRBJ1-2|TRBV29-1|few
CSVEGLQAF
TGCAGCGTTGAGGGGCTCCAGGCCTTC
>NA|TRBJ2-2|TRBV2|NA
CASSEAHTKNTGELFF
TGTGCCAGCAGTGAAGCACATACAAAGAACACCGGGGAGCTGTTTTTT
>TRBD2|TRBJ2-2|TRBV28|NA
CASSPLAGEGTGELFF
TGTGCCAGCAGCCCCTTAGCGGGAGAAGGGACCGGGGAGCTGTTTTTT
>TRBD2|TRBJ2-7|TRBV19|NA
CASSVGLAASAYEQYF
TGTGCCAGTAGTGTAGGACTAGCGGCCTCAGCCTACGAGCAGTACTTC
>NA|TRBJ1-2|TRBV27|once
CASSLFSGDGYTF
TGTGCCAGCAGTTTATTTTCAGGGGATGGCTACACCTTC
>NA|TRBJ1-1|TRBV5-1|NA
CASSLSIGGGYTEAFF
TGCGCCAGCAGCTTGAGTATTGGGGGCGGGTACACTGAAGCTTTCTTT
>TRBD2|TRBJ2-1|TRBV10-2|NA
CASTSGGTYNEQFF
TGCGCCAGCACCAGCGGGGGAACCTACAATGAGCAGTTCTTC
>NA|TRBJ1-2|TRBV19|NA
CASSIDNLYGYTF
TGTGCCAGTAGTATTGACAACCTCTATGGCTACACCTTC
>TRBD2|TRBJ2-5|TRBV11-2|NA
CASSPPLASGAQETQYF
TGTGCCAGCAGCCCACCCCTGGCTAGCGGGGCCCAAGAGACCCAGTACTTC
>NA|TRBJ2-3|TRBV29-1|once
CSVERAGGVPDPQYF
TGCAGCGTTGAACGGGCAGGAGGGGTTCCAGATCCGCAGTATTTT
>TRBD1|TRBJ2-7|TRBV25-1|NA
CASSEFTGARSEQYF
TGTGCCAGCAGTGAATTTACAGGGGCTCGGTCCGAGCAGTACTTC
>TRBD2|TRBJ2-1|TRBV5-1|NA
CASSFTTSGRVSYNEQFF
TGCGCCAGCAGCTTTACGACTAGCGGGAGGGTCTCCTACAATGAGCAGTTCTTC
>NA|TRBJ1-1|TRBV18|NA
CASSDLGQNTEAFF
TGTGCCAGCTCAGACCTCGGACAGAACACTGAAGCTTTCTTT